Here is one T cell receptor (beta chain) with its context. Its antigen is unknown. This sample is part of a study of T cell responses to AZD1222 COVID-19 vaccine. Study-level findings and limits: The breadth and depth of Spike-specific TCRs increased once two AZD1222 doses had been given. Spike regions recognized by vaccine-associated CD4 TCRs spanned the protein, led by 160-218 and 743-854.

Here immunoSEQ multiplex PCR was the method, and the copy in TCRdb shows in-frame clones only, minus some. The profile shows approximately 130,000 clones, roughly 92% of them singletons. This CDR3 comprises 16 residues. With 2 bases clipped from V and 0 bases from J, the junction kept 6 bases outside the gene matches. Per the germline V gene, CDR1 is ENHRY and CDR2 is SYGVKD. The source was peripheral blood, collected on day 0 of AZD1222 vaccination. The sequence came from an adult in good health. The chain uses TRBV10-3 and TRBJ2-5; 7 bases agree with TRBD1. CDR3 DNA: TGTGCCATCAGTGAGGCGACAGGGTCGTACCAAGAGACCCAGTACTTC. Translating gives CAISEATGSYQETQYF.